The 15 T cell receptor beta chains reported below all come from one sample, sequenced in a study of CD8 T cells in ankylosing spondylitis. TCRdb re-analysed the 5' RACE reads in MiXCR, keeping a single row per CDR3 protein. The data hold 150,000 to 200,000 distinct CDR3 sequences, with approximately 20% observed a single time. The specimen sequenced was blood, either unsorted or a sorted T cell fraction (not recorded which). Receptors originate from a male donor with ankylosing spondylitis or in good health (not recorded which).

The chain is built from TRBV5-1 and TRBJ2-2; the match to TRBD2 covers 13 bases. Looked up from germline, CDR1 is SGHRS and CDR2 is YFSETQ. The CDR3 extends over 19 amino acids. Germline trimming cut 0 bases from V and 5 bases from J; bases unmatched to any gene: 10. The CDR3 nucleotides are TGCGCCAGCAGCTTGGCCCGTGGACTAGCGGGAGTTGGGACCGGGGAGCTGTTTTTT. It encodes CASSLARGLAGVGTGELFF.

The chain has TRBV3-1 and TRBJ2-7, with D tentatively TRBD2 (5 bases). Germline V lookup: CDR1 LGHDT, CDR2 YNNKEL (reference sequence). V dropped 0 bases and J dropped 0 bases, with 6 bases sitting between them. The length of the CDR3 is 14 residues. CDR3 in DNA: TGTGCCAGCAGCCAAGAAGCGGCCTCCTACGAGCAGTACTTC. It specifies CASSQEAASYEQYF.

This clonotype was counted ten times or more. V usage is TRBV6-1 and J usage is TRBJ1-4, with D maybe TRBD1 (5 bases). V was clipped by 11 bases and J by 6 bases, with 16 bases between them. The CDR3 consists of 13 residues. The germline CDR1 and CDR2 sequences are MNHNS and SASEGT. CDR3: CASQPTRDEKLFF. The DNA of the CDR3 is TGTGCCTCCCAGCCTACCAGGGATGAAAAACTGTTTTTT.

The CDR3 DNA sequence: TGTGCCAGCAGCGCGTTCACCGGGTCCTACGAGCAGTACTTC. As protein: CASSAFTGSYEQYF. This chain uses TRBV11-2 with TRBJ2-7; D gene unclear. V dropped 5 bases and J dropped 1 base, with 12 bases sitting between them. CDR3 length equals 14 residues. Germline values: CDR1 SGHAT, CDR2 FQNNGV.

This clonotype has a handful of counts. The chain combines TRBV19 with TRBJ2-1; D unclear. Looked up from germline, CDR1 is LNHDA and CDR2 is SQIVND (reference sequence). This CDR3 has 8 amino acids. The CDR3 reads CAYNEQFF. The CDR3 DNA is TGTGCATACAATGAGCAGTTCTTC.

V and J are TRBV11-2 and TRBJ2-1, with 12 bases that match TRBD2. This CDR3 comprises 14 residues. Germline CDR1 SGHAT, CDR2 FQNNGV. Trimming took 6 bases from V and 5 from J; bases not matched to a gene: 2. For the CDR3, the DNA is TGTGCCAGCAGTCGGACTAGCGGGAACAATGAGCAGTTCTTC. Translated, it gives CASSRTSGNNEQFF.

The chain recombines TRBV7-9 with TRBJ2-1; no clear D gene. Germline V gene lookup returns CDR1 SEHNR and CDR2 FQNEAQ (reference sequence). Trimming removed 0 bases from V and 10 bases from J, with 4 bases in between. The CDR3 totals 11 residues. Here the CDR3 reads CASSLAREQFF. The CDR3 DNA follows: TGTGCCAGCAGCTTAGCCCGAGAGCAGTTCTTC.

This sequence joins TRBV6-1 and TRBJ1-3; tentative D call: TRBD1 (5 bases). The germline CDR1 and CDR2 sequences are MNHNS and SASEGT. This CDR3 region has 13 residues. V was pared by 4 bases and J by 4 bases, with 8 bases between. CDR3 sequence: CASSVDSGNTIYF. As DNA, the CDR3 is TGTGCCAGCAGTGTTGACAGCGGAAACACCATATATTTT.

This clonotype was counted between two and nine times. V is TRBV14 and J is TRBJ2-5, with a weak D call TRBD1 (6 bases). The germline gives CDR1 SGHDN, CDR2 FVKESK. V dropped 5 bases and J dropped 5 bases, with 15 bases sitting between them. This CDR3 is built from 14 residues. The CDR3 DNA is TGTGCCAGCAGCTCCGGATGGCAGGGGGAGACCCAGTACTTC. The encoded protein is CASSSGWQGETQYF.

This chain joins TRBV11-2 and TRBJ2-2; D call uncertain. With 5 bases removed from V and 6 bases from J, the gap between germline ends came to 7 bases. Germline V gene lookup returns CDR1 SGHAT and CDR2 FQNNGV. The CDR3 sequence is 12 residues long. In DNA form, the CDR3 reads TGTGCCAGCAGCCCACAGCCCGGGGAGCTGTTTTTT. This translates into CASSPQPGELFF. Based on the CDR3 plus reference TRBV11-2 and TRBJ2-2, the full variable domain is EAGVAQSPRYKIIEKRQSVAFWCNPISGHATLYWYQQILGQGPKLLIQFQNNGVVDDSQLPKDRFSAERLKGVDSTLKIQPAKLEDSAVYLCASSPQPGELFFGEGSRLTVL.

The chain joins TRBV19 to TRBJ2-2; 7 nucleotides agree with TRBD1. Germline CDR1 reads LNHDA; CDR2 reads SQIVND (reference sequence). After removal of 6 bases from V and 6 bases from J, the junction contained 10 bases not matched to a gene. This CDR3 contains 15 residues. In nucleotides, the CDR3 is TGTGCCAGTAGACCACAGGGGCAAGAGGCCGGGGAGCTGTTTTTT. Protein: CASRPQGQEAGELFF.

The gene calls are TRBV5-1 and TRBJ2-3; perhaps TRBD2 as D (6 bases). V was pared by 1 base and J by 0 bases, with 12 bases between. This CDR3 is 16 amino acids long. The V gene's germline CDR1 is SGHRS and CDR2 YFSETQ. DNA for the CDR3: TGCGCCAGCAGCTTGCCTACTAGCACTAGCACAGATACGCAGTATTTT. Residues: CASSLPTSTSTDTQYF.

V is TRBV5-4 and J is TRBJ1-4; maybe TRBD1 (6 bases). This CDR3 has 14 amino acids. Per germline, CDR1 SGHNT and CDR2 YYREEE (reference sequence). Trimming cost V 4 bases and J 4 bases, with 11 bases left between them. CDR3 amino acids: CASSQTGSNEKLFF. DNA for the CDR3: TGTGCCAGCAGCCAAACAGGGAGTAATGAAAAACTGTTTTTT.

Many counts were recorded for this clonotype. This chain joins TRBV20-1 and TRBJ2-3; 13 bases agree with TRBD2. Trimming took 2 bases from V and 5 from J; bases not matched to a gene: 7. Germline CDR1 and CDR2: DFQATT and SNEGSKA (reference sequence). The CDR3 runs to 16 residues. CDR3 region: CSARLVTSGRRDTQYF. The CDR3 coding sequence is TGCAGTGCTAGATTGGTGACTAGCGGGAGGAGAGATACGCAGTATTTT.

A few counts support this clonotype. This chain links TRBV5-1 with TRBJ2-4; D gene uncertain. V shed 2 bases and J shed 5 bases, with 14 bases lying between them. Germline CDR1 SGHRS, CDR2 YFSETQ. The CDR3 is made up of 15 amino acids. The CDR3 bases are TGCGCCAGCAGCTTTAGGACCAGCCCCGAAAACATTCAGTACTTC. It codes for CASSFRTSPENIQYF.